This paragraph reports one TCR beta chain. The sample belongs to a study of blood T cell repertoires in COVID-19. As for the study in general: Sites in the United States, Italy and Spain provided acute and convalescent COVID-19 samples. Sample material is recorded as cDNA or gDNA derived from T cells, B-cell-depleted T cells, or PBMCs.

V shed 3 bases and J shed 4 bases, with 7 bases lying between them. In germline, CDR1 is SGDLS, CDR2 YYNGEE. The CDR3 is made up of 13 amino acids. In the study's own analysis: Amplification of reference gene primers provided the estimated nucleated cell counts. Assay: immunoSEQ multiplex PCR; the TCRdb copy retains only in-frame clones and omits some. That table is the source of V, J and clone size, and D and trimming were worked out from the DNA. The data show more than 95,000 clones, around 80% seen once. This sequence originates from a woman at least 80 years old with acute or convalescent COVID-19. Sequencing was done on a sample of peripheral blood. The chain links TRBV9 to TRBJ1-4; D is undetermined. In DNA form, the CDR3 reads TGTGCCAGCAGCGCCGGTATTAATGAAAAACTGTTTTTT. This translates into CASSAGINEKLFF.